The 9 T cell receptor beta chains listed next were all sequenced from one sample in a study of blood T cell repertoires in COVID-19. Sequenced by immunoSEQ multiplex PCR; TCRdb stores in-frame clones only, minus some. The repertoire holds 100,000 to 150,000 clones, with 65% to 85% as singletons. Sequencing was done on a sample of peripheral blood. The receptors come from a man aged 25-45 years with COVID-19, enrolled during active disease.

The V call is TRBV15, the J call TRBJ2-5; 7 bases agree with TRBD1. The germline CDR1 and CDR2 sequences are LNHNV and YYDKDF (reference sequence). With V trimmed by 3 bases and J by 2 bases, 9 bases remained unmatched. The CDR3 consists of 16 residues. CDR3 nucleotides: TGTGCCACCAGCAGCGAGGACAGGATTCGACAAGAGACCCAGTACTTC. The encoded protein is CATSSEDRIRQETQYF.

The chain carries TRBV6-6 and TRBJ1-4, with D possibly matching TRBD1 (5 bases). Trimming took 0 bases from V and 8 from J, leaving 13 bases between them. Germline V lookup: CDR1 MNHNY, CDR2 SVGAGI (reference sequence). The CDR3 loop spans 15 amino acids. CDR3 residues: CASSYSTVRGEKLFF. CDR3 sequence (DNA): TGTGCCAGCAGTTACTCGACAGTGCGTGGGGAAAAACTGTTTTTT.

The J gene is TRBJ1-1, the V gene TRBV11-2, with D uncertain. This CDR3 region has 13 residues. Germline V CDR1 and CDR2: SGHAT, FQNNGV. V lost 5 bases, J lost 0 bases, and 7 bases lay in between. The CDR3 loop is CASSPQVNTEAFF. CDR3 nucleotide sequence: TGTGCCAGCAGCCCTCAGGTGAACACTGAAGCTTTCTTT.

The chain links TRBV6-6 to TRBJ2-7; 10 nucleotides match TRBD2. Germline V lookup: CDR1 MNHNY, CDR2 SVGAGI (reference sequence). V lost 5 bases to trimming and J lost 3 bases; unmatched junction nucleotides: 13. The CDR3 contains 17 residues. The CDR3 sequence: CASSLRGSGGTLYEQYF. As DNA, the CDR3 is TGTGCCAGCAGTCTACGGGGTAGCGGGGGGACCCTCTACGAGCAGTACTTC.

CDR3: CASSPGTSGGREQFF. The CDR3 region has the DNA TGTGCCAGCAGCCCTGGGACTAGCGGGGGGAGGGAGCAGTTCTTC. The rearrangement uses TRBV9 and TRBJ2-1; 15 bases agree with TRBD2. The CDR3 covers 15 residues. The germline V gene encodes CDR1 SGDLS and CDR2 YYNGEE. V was pared by 4 bases and J by 10 bases, with 6 bases of the junction left unmatched. The variable domain in full, completed from reference TRBV9 and TRBJ2-1, reads DSGVTQTPKHLITATGQRVTLRCSPRSGDLSVYWYQQSLDQGLQFLIQYYNGEERAKGNILERFSAQQFPDLHSELNLSSLELGDSALYFCASSPGTSGGREQFFGPGTRLTVL.

The J gene is TRBJ1-5, the V gene TRBV12-3 or TRBV12-4; maybe TRBD1 (5 bases). The CDR3 is made up of 13 amino acids. V lost 8 bases to trimming and J lost 4 bases, with 12 bases between them. CDR3 in amino acids: CASSTVVNQPQHF. The DNA for the CDR3 is TGTGCCAGCTCGACAGTCGTAAATCAGCCCCAGCATTTT.

The chain employs TRBV4-1 and TRBJ2-3, with unresolved D. The CDR3 consists of 14 residues. The V gene lost 1 base and the J gene lost 6 bases, with 11 bases spanning the gap. The V gene's germline CDR1 is MGHRA and CDR2 YSYEKL. CDR3 bases: TGCGCCAGCAGCCAAGGACACACCCGGGATACGCAGTATTTT. Protein product: CASSQGHTRDTQYF.

This chain connects TRBV6-5 to TRBJ2-2, with TRBD1 as a possible D gene (6 bases). Germline CDR1 and CDR2: MNHEY and SVGAGI. CDR3 length equals 12 residues. The CDR3 region has the DNA TGTGCGAGCCAGGGGAGCACCGGGGAGCTGTTTTTT. Translating it yields CASQGSTGELFF.

Here the CDR3 DNA reads TGTGCCAGCAGCCTCCCCCCCCCTCAGCCCCAGCATTTT. Its protein product is CASSLPPPQPQHF. The genes are TRBV28 and TRBJ1-5; no definite D call. CDR3 length: 13 amino acids. V lost 6 bases and J 6 bases, leaving 12 bases between the germline ends. The germline gives CDR1 MDHEN, CDR2 SYDVKM.